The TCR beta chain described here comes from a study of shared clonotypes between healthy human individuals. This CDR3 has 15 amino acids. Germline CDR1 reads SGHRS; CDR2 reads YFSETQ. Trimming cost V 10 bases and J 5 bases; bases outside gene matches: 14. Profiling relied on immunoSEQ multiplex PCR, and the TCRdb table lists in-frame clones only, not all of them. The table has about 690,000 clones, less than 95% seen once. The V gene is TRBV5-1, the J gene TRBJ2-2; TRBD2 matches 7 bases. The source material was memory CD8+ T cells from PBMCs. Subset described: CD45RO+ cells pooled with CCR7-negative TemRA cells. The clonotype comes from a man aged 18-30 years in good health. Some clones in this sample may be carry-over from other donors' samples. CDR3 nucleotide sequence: TGCGCCCCCCTGGTGGGCGGGAGAAGAACCGGGGAGCTGTTTTTT. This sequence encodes CAPLVGGRRTGELFF.